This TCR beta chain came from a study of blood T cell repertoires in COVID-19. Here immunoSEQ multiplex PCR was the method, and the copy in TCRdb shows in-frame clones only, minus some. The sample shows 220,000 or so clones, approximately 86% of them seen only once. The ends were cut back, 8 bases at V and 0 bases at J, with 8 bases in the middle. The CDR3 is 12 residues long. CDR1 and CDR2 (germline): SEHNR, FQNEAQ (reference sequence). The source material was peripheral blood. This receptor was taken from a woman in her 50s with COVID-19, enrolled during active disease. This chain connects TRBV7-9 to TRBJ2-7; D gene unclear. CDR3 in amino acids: CASAPFSYEQYF. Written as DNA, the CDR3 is TGTGCCAGCGCGCCGTTCTCCTACGAGCAGTACTTC.